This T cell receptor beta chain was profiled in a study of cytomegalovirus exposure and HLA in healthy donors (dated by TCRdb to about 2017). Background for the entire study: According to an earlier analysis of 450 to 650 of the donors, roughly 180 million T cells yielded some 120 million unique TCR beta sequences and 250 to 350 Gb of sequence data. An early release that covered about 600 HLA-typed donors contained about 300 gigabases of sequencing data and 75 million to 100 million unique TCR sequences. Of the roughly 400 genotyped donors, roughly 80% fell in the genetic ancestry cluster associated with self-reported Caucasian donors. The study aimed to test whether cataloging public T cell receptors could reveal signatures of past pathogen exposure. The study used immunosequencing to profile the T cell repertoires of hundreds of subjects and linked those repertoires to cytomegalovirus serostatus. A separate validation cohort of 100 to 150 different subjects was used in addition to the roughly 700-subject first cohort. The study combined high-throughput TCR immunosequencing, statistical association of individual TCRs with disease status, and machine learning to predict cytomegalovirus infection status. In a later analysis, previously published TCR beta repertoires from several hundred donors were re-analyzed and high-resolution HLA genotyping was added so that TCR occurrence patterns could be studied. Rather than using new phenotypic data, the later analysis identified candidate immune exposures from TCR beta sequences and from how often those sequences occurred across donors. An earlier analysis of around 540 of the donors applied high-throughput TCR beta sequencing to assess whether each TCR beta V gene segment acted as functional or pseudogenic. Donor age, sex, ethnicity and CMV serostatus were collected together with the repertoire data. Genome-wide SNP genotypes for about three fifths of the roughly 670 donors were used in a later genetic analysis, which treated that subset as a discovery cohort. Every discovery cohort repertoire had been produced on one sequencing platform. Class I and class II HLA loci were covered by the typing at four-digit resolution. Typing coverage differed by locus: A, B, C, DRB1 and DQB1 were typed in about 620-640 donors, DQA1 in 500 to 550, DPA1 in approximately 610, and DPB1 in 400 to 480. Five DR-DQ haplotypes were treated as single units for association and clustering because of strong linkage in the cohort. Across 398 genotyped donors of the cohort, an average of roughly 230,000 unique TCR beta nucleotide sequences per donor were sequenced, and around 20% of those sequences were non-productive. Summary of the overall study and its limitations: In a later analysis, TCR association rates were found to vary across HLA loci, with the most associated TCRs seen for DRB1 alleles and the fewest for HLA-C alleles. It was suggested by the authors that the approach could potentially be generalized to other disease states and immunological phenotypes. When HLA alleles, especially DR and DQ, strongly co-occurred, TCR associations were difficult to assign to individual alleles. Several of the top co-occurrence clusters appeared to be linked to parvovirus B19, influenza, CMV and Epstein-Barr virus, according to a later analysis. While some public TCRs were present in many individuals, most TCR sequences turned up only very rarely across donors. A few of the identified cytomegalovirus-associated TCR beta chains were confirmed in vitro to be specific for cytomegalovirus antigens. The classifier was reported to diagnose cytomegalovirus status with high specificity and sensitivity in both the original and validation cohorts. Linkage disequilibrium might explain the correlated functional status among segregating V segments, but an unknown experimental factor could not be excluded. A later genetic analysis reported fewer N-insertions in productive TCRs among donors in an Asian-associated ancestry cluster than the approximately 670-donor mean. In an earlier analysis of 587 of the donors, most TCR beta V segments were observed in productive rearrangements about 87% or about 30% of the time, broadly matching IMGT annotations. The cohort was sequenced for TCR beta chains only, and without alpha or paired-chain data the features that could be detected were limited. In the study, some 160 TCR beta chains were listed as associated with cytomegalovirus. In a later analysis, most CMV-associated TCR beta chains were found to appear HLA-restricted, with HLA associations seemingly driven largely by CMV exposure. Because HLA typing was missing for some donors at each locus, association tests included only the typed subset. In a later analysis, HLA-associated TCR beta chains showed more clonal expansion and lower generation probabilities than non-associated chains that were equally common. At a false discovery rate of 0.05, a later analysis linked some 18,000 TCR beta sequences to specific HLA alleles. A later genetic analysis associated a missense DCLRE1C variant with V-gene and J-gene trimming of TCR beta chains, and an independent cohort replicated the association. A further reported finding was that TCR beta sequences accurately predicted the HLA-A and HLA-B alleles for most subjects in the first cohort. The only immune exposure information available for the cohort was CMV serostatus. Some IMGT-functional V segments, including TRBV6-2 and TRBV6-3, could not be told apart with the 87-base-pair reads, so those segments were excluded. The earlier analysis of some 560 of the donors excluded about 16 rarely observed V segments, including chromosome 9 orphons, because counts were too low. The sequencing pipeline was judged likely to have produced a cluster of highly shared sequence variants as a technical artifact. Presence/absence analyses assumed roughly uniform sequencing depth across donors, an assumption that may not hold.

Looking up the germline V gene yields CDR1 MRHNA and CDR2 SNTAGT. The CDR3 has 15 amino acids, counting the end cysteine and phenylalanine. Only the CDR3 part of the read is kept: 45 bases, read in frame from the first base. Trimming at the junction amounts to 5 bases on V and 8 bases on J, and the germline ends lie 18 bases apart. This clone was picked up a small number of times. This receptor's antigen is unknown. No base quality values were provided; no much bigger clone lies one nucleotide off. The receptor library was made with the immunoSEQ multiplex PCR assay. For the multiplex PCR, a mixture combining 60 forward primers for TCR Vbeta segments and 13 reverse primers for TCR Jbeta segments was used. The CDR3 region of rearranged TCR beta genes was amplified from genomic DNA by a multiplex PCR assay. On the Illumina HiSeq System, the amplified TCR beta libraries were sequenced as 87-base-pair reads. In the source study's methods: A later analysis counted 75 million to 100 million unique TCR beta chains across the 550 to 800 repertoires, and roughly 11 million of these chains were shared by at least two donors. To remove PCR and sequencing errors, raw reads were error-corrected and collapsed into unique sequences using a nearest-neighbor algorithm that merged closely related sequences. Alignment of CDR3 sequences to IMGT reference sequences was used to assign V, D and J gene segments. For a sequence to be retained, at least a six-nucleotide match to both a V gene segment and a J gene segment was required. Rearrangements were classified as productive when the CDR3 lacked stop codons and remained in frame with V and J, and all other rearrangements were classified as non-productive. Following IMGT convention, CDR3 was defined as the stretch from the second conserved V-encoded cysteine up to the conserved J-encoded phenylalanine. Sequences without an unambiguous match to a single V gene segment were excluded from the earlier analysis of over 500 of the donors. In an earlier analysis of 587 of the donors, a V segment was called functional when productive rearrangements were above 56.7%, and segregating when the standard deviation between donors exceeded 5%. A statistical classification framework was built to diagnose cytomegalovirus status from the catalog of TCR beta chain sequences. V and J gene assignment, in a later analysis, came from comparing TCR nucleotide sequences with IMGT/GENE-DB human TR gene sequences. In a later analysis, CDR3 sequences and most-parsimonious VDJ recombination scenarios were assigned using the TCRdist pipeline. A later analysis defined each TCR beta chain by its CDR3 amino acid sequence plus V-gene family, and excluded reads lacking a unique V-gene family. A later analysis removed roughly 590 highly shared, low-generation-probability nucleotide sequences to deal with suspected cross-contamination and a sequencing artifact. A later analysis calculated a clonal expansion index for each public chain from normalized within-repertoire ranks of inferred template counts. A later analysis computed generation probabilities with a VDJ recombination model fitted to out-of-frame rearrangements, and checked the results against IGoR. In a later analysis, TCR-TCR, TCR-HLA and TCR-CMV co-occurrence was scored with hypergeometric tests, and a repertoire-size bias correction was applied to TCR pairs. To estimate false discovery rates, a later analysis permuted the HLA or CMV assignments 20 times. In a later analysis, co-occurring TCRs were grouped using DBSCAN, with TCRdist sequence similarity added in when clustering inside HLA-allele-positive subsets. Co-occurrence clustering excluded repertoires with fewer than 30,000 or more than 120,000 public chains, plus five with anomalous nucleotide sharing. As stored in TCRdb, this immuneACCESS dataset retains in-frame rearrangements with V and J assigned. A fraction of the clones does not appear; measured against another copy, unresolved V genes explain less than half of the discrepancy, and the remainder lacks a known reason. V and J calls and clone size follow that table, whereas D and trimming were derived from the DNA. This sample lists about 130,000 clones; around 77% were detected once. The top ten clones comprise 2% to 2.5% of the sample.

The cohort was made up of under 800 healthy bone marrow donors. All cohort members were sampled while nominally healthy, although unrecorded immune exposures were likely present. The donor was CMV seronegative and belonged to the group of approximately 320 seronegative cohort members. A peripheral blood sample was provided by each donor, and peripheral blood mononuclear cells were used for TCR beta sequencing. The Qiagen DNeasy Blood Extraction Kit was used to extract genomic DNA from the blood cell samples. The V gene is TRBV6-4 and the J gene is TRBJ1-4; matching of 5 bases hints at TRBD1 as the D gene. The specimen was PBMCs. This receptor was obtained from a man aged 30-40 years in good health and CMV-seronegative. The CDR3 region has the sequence CASSSRGGREEKLFF. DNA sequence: TGTGCCAGCAGTAGCCGGGGGGGAAGGGAGGAAAAACTGTTTTTT.